This T cell receptor (beta chain) was recorded in a study of a mutant IDH1 vaccine in newly diagnosed glioma. Study context: Vaccination began 4-6 weeks post radiotherapy alone, or with temozolomide cycles. Patients previously underwent radiotherapy, temozolomide, or both, and most underwent both.

The time point was: week 35, safety follow-up. Vaccinated patients received 300 ug of mutant IDH1 20-mer peptide per dose, with topical imiquimod. Each patient was administered eight vaccinations, scheduled in weeks 1, 3, 5, 7, 11, 15, 19 and 23. On this clone itself: Its antigen remains unknown.

The table came from immunoSEQ multiplex PCR; TCRdb's copy has only in-frame clones and leaves some out. The profile shows about 54,000 clones, about 85% of them singletons. Losses at the gene ends were 6 bases for V and 7 bases for J; bases not matched to a gene: 5. Germline V gene lookup returns CDR1 MNHEY and CDR2 SVGAGI. The CDR3 extends over 12 amino acids. The V call is TRBV6-5, the J call TRBJ1-2, with TRBD1 identical over 7 bases. The receptor comes from a woman aged 18 to 35 with glioma. The sequencing used PBMCs, collected from a glioma patient whose treatment included an IDH1 peptide vaccine. The CDR3 DNA reads TGTGCCAGCAGAATGACAGGGAGTGGCTACACCTTC. This sequence encodes CASRMTGSGYTF.